The next 11 T cell receptor beta chains were all read from a single sample in a study of Graves' ophthalmopathy and Graves' hyperthyroidism. The TCR beta CDR3 regions underwent amplification from RNA transcripts. Second-round multiplex PCR came after first-round RT-PCR with HTBI primers. One entry per CDR3 protein results from TCRdb running MiXCR on the multiplex PCR reads. Among 500,000 to 600,000 distinct CDR3 sequences listed, just under 40% were seen once. Sequences were obtained from peripheral blood or thyroid tissue (not recorded which). These receptors came from an adult man with Graves' hyperthyroidism.

CDR3 in amino acids: CASSEGGGYEQYF. The CDR3 DNA follows: TGCGCCAGCAGTGAAGGGGGGGGCTACGAGCAGTACTTC. V and J are TRBV10-2 and TRBJ2-7; D is perhaps TRBD2 (7 bases). CDR1 and CDR2 (germline): WSHSY, SAAADI. The V end lost 3 bases, the J end lost 3 bases, and 9 bases lay between the germline ends. The CDR3 totals 13 residues.

This clonotype was seen ten or more times. This sequence joins TRBV5-5 and TRBJ2-5, with TRBD1 as a possible D gene (5 bases). V lost 0 bases and J lost 5, with 17 bases in between. The length of the CDR3 is 16 residues. Germline V lookup: CDR1 SGHKS, CDR2 YYEKEE (reference sequence). This CDR3 is CASSLGGGQGGETQYF. Here the CDR3 DNA reads TGTGCCAGCAGCTTGGGCGGTGGGCAGGGCGGCGAGACCCAGTACTTC. Based on the CDR3 plus reference TRBV5-5 and TRBJ2-5, the full variable domain is DAGVTQSPTHLIKTRGQQVTLRCSPISGHKSVSWYQQVLGQGPQFIFQYYEKEERGRGNFPDRFSARQFPNYSSELNVNALLLGDSALYLCASSLGGGQGGETQYFGPGTRLLVL.

This clonotype was seen ten or more times. The V gene is TRBV19, the J gene TRBJ2-7; 9 nucleotides align to TRBD1. V dropped 4 bases and J dropped 5; count of bases not matched to a gene: 9. This CDR3 has 15 residues. Germline CDR1 and CDR2: LNHDA and SQIVND (reference sequence). The CDR3, as DNA: TGTGCCAGTAGTACCCTCCCAGGACAGGGGAACGAGCAGTACTTC. Its protein product is CASSTLPGQGNEQYF.

The sample holds a few counts of this clonotype. V and J are TRBV6-5 and TRBJ2-2, with 7 bases fitting TRBD2. The CDR3 loop spans 15 amino acids. After removal of 6 bases from V and 10 bases from J, the junction contained 14 bases not matched to a gene. CDR1 is MNHEY and CDR2 is SVGAGI in the germline V gene. The CDR3 DNA follows: TGTGCCAGCAGACCCCCGGTGGGGGGGTCCGTGGAGCTGTTTTTT. Residues: CASRPPVGGSVELFF.

CDR3 sequence reads: CASNVVGGDTEAFF. For the CDR3, the DNA is TGTGCCAGTAATGTTGTGGGGGGGGACACTGAAGCTTTCTTT. The chain combines TRBV19 with TRBJ1-1; TRBD1 is a possible D gene (5 bases). This CDR3 has 14 amino acids. Germline lookup yields CDR1 LNHDA and CDR2 SQIVND (reference sequence). V gave up 7 bases and J gave up 3 bases, with 15 bases separating them.

This clonotype has at least ten counts. The rearrangement links TRBV25-1 to TRBJ2-3, with 11 bases that match TRBD1. CDR3 size: 19 residues. Germline V gives CDR1 MGHDK, CDR2 SYGVNS. Unmatched junction bases numbered 12, after V lost 1 base and J lost 3 bases. CDR3 sequence: CASSESPLGQGDGTDTQYF. The CDR3 DNA follows: TGTGCCAGCAGTGAATCCCCACTGGGACAGGGGGACGGAACAGATACGCAGTATTTT.

This clonotype was observed a handful of times. The chain combines TRBV20-1 with TRBJ1-2; a weak D match, TRBD1 (6 bases). Germline assignment: CDR1 DFQATT and CDR2 SNEGSKA (reference sequence). The CDR3 length is 16 residues. V gave up 0 bases and J gave up 4 bases, with 18 bases separating them. In nucleotides, the CDR3 is TGCAGTGCTAGAGACCCCCGGACAGCGGACATCTATGGCTACACCTTC. It encodes CSARDPRTADIYGYTF.

The gene calls are TRBV11-2 and TRBJ2-3, with 9 bases lining up with TRBD2. The CDR3 length is 19 residues. Germline V gives CDR1 SGHAT, CDR2 FQNNGV. Germline trimming cut 5 bases from V and 0 bases from J; bases unmatched to any gene: 15. The CDR3: CASSPSGRGGDPSTDTQYF. For the CDR3, the DNA is TGTGCCAGCAGCCCATCAGGGCGGGGGGGCGACCCGAGCACAGATACGCAGTATTTT.

The table lists this clonotype with a few counts. CDR3 in DNA: TGTGCCAGCAGCGTAGACTCCATCTCCTACGAGCAGTACTTC. It yields the protein CASSVDSISYEQYF. The chain recombines TRBV7-9 with TRBJ2-7; D unresolved. This CDR3 spans 14 amino acids. Germline V gene data show CDR1 as SEHNR and CDR2 as FQNEAQ (reference sequence). The germline V and J ends were trimmed by 5 bases and 0 bases, with 11 bases remaining between them.

This clonotype was counted at least ten times. CDR3 DNA: TGTGCCAGCATACAGGGGGTATTCGGGATCCGGGAGACCCAGTACTTC. It translates to CASIQGVFGIRETQYF. The J gene is TRBJ2-5, the V gene TRBV2; TRBD1 matches at 8 bases. The ends lost 7 bases at V and 5 bases at J; junction bases unmatched: 15. CDR1 SNHLY and CDR2 FYNNEI come from the germline V gene. There are 16 residues in the CDR3.

The CDR3 is CASGFNPGASNQPQHF. The CDR3 coding sequence is TGTGCTAGTGGTTTTAATCCCGGGGCGAGCAATCAGCCCCAGCATTTT. The chain employs TRBV12-5 and TRBJ1-5; TRBD1 is a possible D gene (5 bases). Germline assignment: CDR1 LGHNT and CDR2 FRNRAP. This CDR3 spans 16 amino acids. V was pared by 3 bases and J by 1 base, with 13 bases between.